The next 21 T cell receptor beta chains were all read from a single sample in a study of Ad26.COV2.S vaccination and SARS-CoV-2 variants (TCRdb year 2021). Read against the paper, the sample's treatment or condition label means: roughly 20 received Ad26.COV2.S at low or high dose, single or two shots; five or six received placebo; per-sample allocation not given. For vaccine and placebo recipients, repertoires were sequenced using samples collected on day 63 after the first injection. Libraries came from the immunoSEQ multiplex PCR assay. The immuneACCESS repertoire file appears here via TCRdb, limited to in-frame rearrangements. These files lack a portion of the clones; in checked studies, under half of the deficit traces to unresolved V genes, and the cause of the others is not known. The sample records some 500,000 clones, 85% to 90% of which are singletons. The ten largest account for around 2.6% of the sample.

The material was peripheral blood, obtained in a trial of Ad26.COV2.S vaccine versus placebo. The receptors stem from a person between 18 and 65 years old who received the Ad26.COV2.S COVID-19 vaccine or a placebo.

The CDR3 here is CASSQPQETVGNTIYF. The CDR3, as DNA: TGTGCCAGCAGCCAACCTCAAGAGACAGTAGGAAACACCATATATTTT. V gene TRBV4-2 combines with J gene TRBJ1-3, with TRBD1 as a possible D gene (5 bases). V lost 2 bases and J lost 4, with 15 bases in between. CDR1 is LGHNA, CDR2 YNFKEQ, per germline. This CDR3 has 16 amino acids.

CDR3 protein: CASSFGRPSTDTQYF. CDR3 coding DNA: TGCGCCAGCAGCTTTGGGAGGCCTAGCACAGATACGCAGTATTTT. V gene TRBV5-1 combines with J gene TRBJ2-3; D may be TRBD2 (6 bases). The germline gives CDR1 SGHRS, CDR2 YFSETQ. There are 15 residues in the CDR3. V shed 2 bases and J shed 0 bases, with 10 bases lying between them.

CDR3 residues: CATSDRSNTGELFF. CDR3 sequence (DNA): TGTGCCACCAGTGACAGATCAAACACCGGGGAGCTGTTTTTT. The chain uses TRBV24-1 and TRBJ2-2; no reliable D call. The CDR3 length is 14 residues. V was trimmed by 4 bases and J by 2 bases, leaving 7 bases between them. Germline V gives CDR1 KGHDR, CDR2 SFDVKD.

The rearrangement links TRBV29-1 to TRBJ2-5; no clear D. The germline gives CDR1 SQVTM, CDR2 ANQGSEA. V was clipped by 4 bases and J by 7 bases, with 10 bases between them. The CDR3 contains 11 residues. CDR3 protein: CSVGFLGTQYF. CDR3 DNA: TGCAGCGTTGGGTTCCTGGGGACCCAGTACTTC.

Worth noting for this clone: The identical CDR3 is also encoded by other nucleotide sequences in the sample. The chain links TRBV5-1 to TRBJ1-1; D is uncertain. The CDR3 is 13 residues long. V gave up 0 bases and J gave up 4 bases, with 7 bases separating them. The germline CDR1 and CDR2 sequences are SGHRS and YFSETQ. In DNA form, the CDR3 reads TGCGCCAGCAGCTTGGGGGGTTCCACTGAAGCTTTCTTT. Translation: CASSLGGSTEAFF.

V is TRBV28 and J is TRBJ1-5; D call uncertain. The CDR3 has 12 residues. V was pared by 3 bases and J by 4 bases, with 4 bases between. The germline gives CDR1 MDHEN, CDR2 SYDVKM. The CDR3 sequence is CASSFRNQPQHF. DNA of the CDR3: TGTGCCAGCAGTTTTAGAAATCAGCCCCAGCATTTT.

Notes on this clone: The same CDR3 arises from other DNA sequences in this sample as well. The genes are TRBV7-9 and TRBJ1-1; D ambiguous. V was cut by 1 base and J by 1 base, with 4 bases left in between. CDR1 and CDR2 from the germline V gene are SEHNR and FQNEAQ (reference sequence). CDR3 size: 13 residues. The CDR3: CASSLGQNTEAFF. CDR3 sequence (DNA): TGTGCCAGCAGCTTAGGACAGAACACTGAAGCTTTCTTT.

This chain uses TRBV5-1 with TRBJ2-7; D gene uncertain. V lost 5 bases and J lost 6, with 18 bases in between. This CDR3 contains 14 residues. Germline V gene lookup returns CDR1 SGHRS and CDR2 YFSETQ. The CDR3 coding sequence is TGCGCCAGCAGGGCGGACCCAAGTGGTTCCGAGCAGTACGTC. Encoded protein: CASRADPSGSEQYV.

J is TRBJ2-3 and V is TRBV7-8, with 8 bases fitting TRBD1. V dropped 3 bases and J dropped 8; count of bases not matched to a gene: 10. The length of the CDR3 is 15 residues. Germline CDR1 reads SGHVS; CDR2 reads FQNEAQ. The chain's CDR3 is CASSFSTGAVSTQYF. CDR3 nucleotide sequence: TGTGCCAGCAGCTTTTCGACAGGGGCGGTTTCTACGCAGTATTTT.

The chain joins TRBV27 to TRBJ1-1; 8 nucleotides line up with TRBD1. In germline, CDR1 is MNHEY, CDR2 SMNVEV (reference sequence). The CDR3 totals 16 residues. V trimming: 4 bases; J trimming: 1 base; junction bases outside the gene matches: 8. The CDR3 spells CASSSGAGTGNTEAFF. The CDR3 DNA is TGTGCCAGCAGTTCCGGGGCCGGGACAGGGAACACTGAAGCTTTCTTT.

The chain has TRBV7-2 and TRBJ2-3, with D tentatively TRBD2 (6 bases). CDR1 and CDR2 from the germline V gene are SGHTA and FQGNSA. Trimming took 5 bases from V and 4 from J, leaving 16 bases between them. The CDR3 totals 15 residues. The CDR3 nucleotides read TGTGCCAGCAGCCCCCAGGGAGGAGTAGCAGATACGCAGTATTTT. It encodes CASSPQGGVADTQYF.

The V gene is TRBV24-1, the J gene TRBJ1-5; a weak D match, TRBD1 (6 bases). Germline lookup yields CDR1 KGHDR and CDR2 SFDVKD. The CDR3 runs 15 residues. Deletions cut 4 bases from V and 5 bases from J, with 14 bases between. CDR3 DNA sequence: TGTGCCACCAGTGAGGGGGGGGCGTGGGATCAGCCCCAGCATTTT. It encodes CATSEGGAWDQPQHF.

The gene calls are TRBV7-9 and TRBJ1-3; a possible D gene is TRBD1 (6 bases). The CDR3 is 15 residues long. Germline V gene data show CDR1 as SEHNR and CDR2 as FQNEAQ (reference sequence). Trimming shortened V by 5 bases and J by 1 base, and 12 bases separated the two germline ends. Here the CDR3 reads CASSITGLSGNTIYF. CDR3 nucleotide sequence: TGTGCCAGCAGCATAACAGGGTTGTCTGGAAACACCATATATTTT.

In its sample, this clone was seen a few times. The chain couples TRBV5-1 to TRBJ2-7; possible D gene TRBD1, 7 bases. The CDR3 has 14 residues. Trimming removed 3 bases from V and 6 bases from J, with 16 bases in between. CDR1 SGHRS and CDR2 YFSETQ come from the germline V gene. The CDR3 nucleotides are TGCGCCAGCAGCTCCGGGGCAGGGGGGAGCGAGCAGTACGTC. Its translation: CASSSGAGGSEQYV.

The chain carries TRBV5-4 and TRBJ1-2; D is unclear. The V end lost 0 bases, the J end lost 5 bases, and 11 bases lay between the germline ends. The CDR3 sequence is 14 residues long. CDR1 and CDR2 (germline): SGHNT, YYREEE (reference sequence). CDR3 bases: TGTGCCAGCAGCTTGGAGGGAGCTAGATATGGCTACACCTTC. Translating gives CASSLEGARYGYTF.

The DNA for the CDR3 is TGTGCCAGCAGCTTAACGACACCGAAGGGCGATGAGCAGTTCTTC. Amino acid sequence: CASSLTTPKGDEQFF. The V and J genes are TRBV7-9 and TRBJ2-1; no firm D call. V was clipped by 2 bases and J by 8 bases, with 16 bases between them. Germline V gene lookup returns CDR1 SEHNR and CDR2 FQNEAQ (reference sequence). The CDR3 length is 15 residues.

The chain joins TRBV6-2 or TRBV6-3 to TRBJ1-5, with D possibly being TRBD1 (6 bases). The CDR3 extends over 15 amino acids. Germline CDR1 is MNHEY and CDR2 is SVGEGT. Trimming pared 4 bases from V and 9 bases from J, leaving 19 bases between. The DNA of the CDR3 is TGTGCCAGCAGTTTCAGGGGCCCCCAAGGGTGGCCCCAGCATTTT. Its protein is CASSFRGPQGWPQHF.

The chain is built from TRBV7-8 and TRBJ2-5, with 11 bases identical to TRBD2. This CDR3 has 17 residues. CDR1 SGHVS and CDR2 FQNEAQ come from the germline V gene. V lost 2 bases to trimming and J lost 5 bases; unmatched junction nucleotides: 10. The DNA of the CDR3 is TGTGCCAGCAGCTTAACTAGCGGGAGAGGTGGTTGGGAGACCCAGTACTTC. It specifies CASSLTSGRGGWETQYF.

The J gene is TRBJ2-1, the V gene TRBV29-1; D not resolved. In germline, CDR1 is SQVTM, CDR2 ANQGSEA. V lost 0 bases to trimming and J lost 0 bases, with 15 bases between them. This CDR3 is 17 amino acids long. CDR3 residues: CSVEDWWVSSSYNEQFF. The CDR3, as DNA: TGCAGCGTTGAAGATTGGTGGGTTTCGAGCTCCTACAATGAGCAGTTCTTC.

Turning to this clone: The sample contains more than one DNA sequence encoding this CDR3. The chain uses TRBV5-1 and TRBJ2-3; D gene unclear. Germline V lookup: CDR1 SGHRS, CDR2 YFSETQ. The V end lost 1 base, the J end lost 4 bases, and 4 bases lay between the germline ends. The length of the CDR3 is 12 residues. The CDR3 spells CASSLRADTQYF. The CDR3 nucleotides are TGCGCCAGCAGCTTGAGGGCAGATACGCAGTATTTT. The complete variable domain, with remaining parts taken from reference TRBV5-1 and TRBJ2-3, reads KAGVTQTPRYLIKTRGQQVTLSCSPISGHRSVSWYQQTPGQGLQFLFEYFSETQRNKGNFPGRFSGRQFSNSRSEMNVSTLELGDSALYLCASSLRADTQYFGPGTRLTVL.

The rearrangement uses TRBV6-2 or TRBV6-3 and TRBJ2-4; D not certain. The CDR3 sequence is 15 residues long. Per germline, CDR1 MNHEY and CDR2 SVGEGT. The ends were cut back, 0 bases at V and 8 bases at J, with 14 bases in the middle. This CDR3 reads CASSYSRTLADIQYF. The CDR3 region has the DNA TGTGCCAGCAGTTACTCGCGGACCCTGGCGGACATTCAGTACTTC.